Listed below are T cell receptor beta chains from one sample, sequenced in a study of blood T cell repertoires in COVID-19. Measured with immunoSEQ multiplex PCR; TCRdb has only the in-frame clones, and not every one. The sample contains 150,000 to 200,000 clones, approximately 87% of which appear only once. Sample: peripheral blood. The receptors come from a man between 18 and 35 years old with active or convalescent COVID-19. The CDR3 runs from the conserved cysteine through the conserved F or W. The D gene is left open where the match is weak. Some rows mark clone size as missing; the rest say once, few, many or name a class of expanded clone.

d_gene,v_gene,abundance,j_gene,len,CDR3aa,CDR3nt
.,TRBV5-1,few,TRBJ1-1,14,CASSSLTESSAAFF,TGCGCCAGCAGCTCCCTGACAGAGTCGTCCGCCGCTTTCTTT
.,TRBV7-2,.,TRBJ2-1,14,CASSRDNSYNEQFF,TGTGCCAGCAGCCGGGACAACTCCTACAATGAGCAGTTCTTC
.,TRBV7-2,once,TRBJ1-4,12,CASSSQGEKLFF,TGTGCCAGCAGCTCCCAGGGGGAAAAACTGTTTTTT
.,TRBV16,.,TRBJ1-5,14,CASSGLERDQPQHF,TGTGCCAGCAGCGGATTAGAGCGGGATCAGCCCCAGCATTTT
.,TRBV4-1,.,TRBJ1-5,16,CASSQEGGNSNQPQHF,TGCGCCAGCAGCCAAGAGGGGGGAAATAGCAATCAGCCCCAGCATTTT
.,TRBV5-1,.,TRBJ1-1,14,CASSLGGPGTEAFF,TGCGCCAGCAGCTTGGGAGGGCCGGGAACTGAAGCTTTCTTT
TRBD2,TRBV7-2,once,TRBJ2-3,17,CASSYLASGGGTDTQYF,TGTGCCAGCAGCTATCTGGCTAGCGGGGGGGGGACAGATACGCAGTATTTT
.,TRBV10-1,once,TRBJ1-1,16,CASSEHRGIGDTEAFF,TGCGCCAGCAGTGAGCACCGTGGTATCGGGGACACTGAAGCTTTCTTT
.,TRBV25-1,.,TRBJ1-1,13,CASSVRGKHLAFF,TGTGCCAGCAGTGTTCGGGGTAAGCATCTAGCTTTCTTT
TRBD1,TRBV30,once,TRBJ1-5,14,CAWGETGGNQPQHF,TGTGCCTGGGGGGAGACAGGGGGCAATCAGCCCCAGCATTTT
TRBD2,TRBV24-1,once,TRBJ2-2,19,CATSDLRTSGRWNTGELFF,TGTGCCACCAGTGATTTGAGGACTAGCGGGAGGTGGAACACCGGGGAGCTGTTTTTT
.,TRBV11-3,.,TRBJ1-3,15,CASSLDGASGNTIYF,TGTGCCAGCAGCTTAGATGGGGCCTCTGGAAACACCATATATTTT
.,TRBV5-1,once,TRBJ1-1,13,CASSIGQNTEAFF,TGCGCCAGCAGCATAGGACAGAACACTGAAGCTTTCTTT
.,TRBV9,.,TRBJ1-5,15,CASSVGDMGYQPQHF,TGTGCCAGCAGCGTAGGGGACATGGGCTATCAGCCCCAGCATTTT
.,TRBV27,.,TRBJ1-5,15,CASSLSGGYNQPQHF,TGTGCCAGCAGTTTATCGGGGGGGTACAATCAGCCCCAGCATTTT
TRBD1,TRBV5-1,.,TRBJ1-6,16,CASSLPGTGERSPLHF,TGCGCCAGCAGCTTGCCCGGGACAGGGGAAAGGTCACCCCTCCACTTT
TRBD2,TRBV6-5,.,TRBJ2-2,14,CASRGEGHTGELFF,TGTGCCAGCAGGGGGGAGGGCCACACCGGGGAGCTGTTTTTT
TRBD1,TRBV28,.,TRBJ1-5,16,CASSLYRTGVNQPQHF,TGTGCCAGCAGTTTATACAGGACAGGGGTGAATCAGCCCCAGCATTTT
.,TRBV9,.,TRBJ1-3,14,CASSVGGTGNTIYF,TGTGCCAGCAGCGTAGGAGGGACTGGAAACACCATATATTTT
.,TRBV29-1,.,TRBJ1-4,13,CSVARATNEKLFF,TGCAGCGTTGCGCGTGCAACTAATGAAAAACTGTTTTTT
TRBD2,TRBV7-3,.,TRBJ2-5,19,CASSLPPGLAGGPEETQYF,TGTGCCAGCAGCTTACCCCCGGGACTAGCGGGAGGACCTGAAGAGACCCAGTACTTC
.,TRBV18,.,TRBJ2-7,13,CASSPEAPYEQYF,TGTGCCAGCTCACCTGAGGCCCCCTACGAGCAGTACTTC
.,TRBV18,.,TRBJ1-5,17,CASSPTWAENSNQPQHF,TGTGCCAGCTCACCAACTTGGGCAGAAAATAGCAATCAGCCCCAGCATTTT
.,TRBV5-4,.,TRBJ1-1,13,CASRTGMNTEAFF,TGTGCCAGCAGAACGGGGATGAACACTGAAGCTTTCTTT
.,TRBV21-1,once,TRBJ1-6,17,CASSKGPGQGANSPLHF,TGTGCCAGCAGCAAAGGCCCGGGACAGGGGGCTAATTCACCCCTCCACTTT
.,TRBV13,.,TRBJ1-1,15,CASSLGWQGLTEAFF,TGTGCCAGCAGCTTAGGGTGGCAGGGACTCACTGAAGCTTTCTTT